Presented here are 20 T cell receptor beta chains from one specimen sequenced in a study of T-cell reconstitution after alpha-beta-depleted transplantation in children. Using unique molecular identifiers, the investigators prepared the TCRbeta library. A single record per CDR3 protein comes from TCRdb applying MiXCR to the PCR reads. The sample includes about 980,000 distinct CDR3 sequences, 25% to 35% of them seen just once. This material consisted of PBMCs, mostly from graft donor cells, taken 360 days after TCRalphabeta/CD19-depleted stem cell transplant. The receptors derive from a boy younger than two who had a stem cell transplant for SCID, so the T cells may come from the graft donor.

This chain connects TRBV27 to TRBJ1-1; D is ambiguous. V was shortened by 0 bases and J by 2 bases, with 7 bases between the two germline ends. This CDR3 has 14 amino acids. CDR1 is MNHEY, CDR2 SMNVEV, per germline (reference sequence). Here the CDR3 DNA reads TGTGCCAGCAGTTTATCCGGGGAAAACACTGAAGCTTTCTTT. Encoded protein: CASSLSGENTEAFF.

The chain links TRBV18 to TRBJ1-6; possible D gene TRBD1, 6 bases. In germline, CDR1 is KGHSH, CDR2 LQKENI. The CDR3 contains 15 residues. Deletions cut 4 bases from V and 5 bases from J, with 12 bases between. The CDR3 loop reads CASSLGQLDNSPLHF. The CDR3 DNA reads TGTGCCAGCTCACTAGGACAGTTGGATAATTCACCCCTCCACTTT.

The chain employs TRBV5-1 and TRBJ2-1; possibly TRBD1 for D (5 bases). The V gene lost 3 bases and the J gene lost 8 bases, with 21 bases spanning the gap. Germline loops: CDR1 SGHRS, CDR2 YFSETQ. The CDR3 runs to 16 residues. The CDR3 DNA reads TGCGCCAGCAGCTCGACCTTAGGGCCCGGCAGGGATGAGCAGTTCTTC. The encoded protein is CASSSTLGPGRDEQFF.

This clonotype was seen more than once but under ten times. The CDR3 sequence: CASRRLAPGSEQYF. Here the CDR3 DNA reads TGTGCCAGCAGAAGACTAGCCCCGGGGTCGGAGCAGTACTTC. This chain links TRBV27 with TRBJ2-7, with 7 bases identical to TRBD2. CDR3 length: 14 amino acids. V lost 6 bases to trimming and J lost 7 bases; unmatched junction nucleotides: 12. CDR1 and CDR2 (germline): MNHEY, SMNVEV (reference sequence).

This clonotype came up a few times. The rearrangement uses TRBV6-2 or TRBV6-3 and TRBJ1-1; D unresolved. Trimming cost V 5 bases and J 5 bases, with 15 bases left between them. Germline V gene lookup returns CDR1 MNHEY and CDR2 SVGEGT. This CDR3 contains 14 residues. This CDR3 reads CASSPLGPWTEAFF. In nucleotides, the CDR3 is TGTGCCAGCAGTCCCCTGGGTCCTTGGACTGAAGCTTTCTTT.

The rearrangement uses TRBV5-1 and TRBJ2-7; D is ambiguous. Trimming stripped 2 bases from V and 0 bases from J, with 9 bases between. Germline V gives CDR1 SGHRS, CDR2 YFSETQ. The CDR3 has 14 amino acids. DNA for the CDR3: TGCGCCAGCAGCTTTAAGCGACCCTCCTACGAGCAGTACTTC. Translation: CASSFKRPSYEQYF.

V and J are TRBV2 and TRBJ1-2; 8 bases agree with TRBD1. V shed 7 bases, J shed 3 bases, and the junction held 7 bases outside the gene matches. CDR3 length: 14 residues. The germline V gene encodes CDR1 SNHLY and CDR2 FYNNEI. CDR3 sequence reads: CASKTDRGHYGYTF. The CDR3, as DNA: TGTGCCAGCAAAACAGACAGGGGCCACTATGGCTACACCTTC. The full variable domain, completed using reference TRBV2 and TRBJ1-2, is EPEVTQTPSHQVTQMGQEVILRCVPISNHLYFYWYRQILGQKVEFLVSFYNNEISEKSEIFDDQFSVERPDGSNFTLKIRSTKLEDSAMYFCASKTDRGHYGYTFGSGTRLTVV.

J is TRBJ1-1 and V is TRBV20-1; weak D call: TRBD1 (6 bases). The V gene's germline CDR1 is DFQATT and CDR2 SNEGSKA (reference sequence). CDR3 length equals 14 residues. Trimming removed 5 bases from V and 0 bases from J, with 13 bases in between. The CDR3 region has the DNA TGCAGTGCTGGTGCAGGGGCCATGAACACTGAAGCTTTCTTT. It encodes CSAGAGAMNTEAFF.

This clonotype has a handful of counts. V and J are TRBV4-1 and TRBJ1-1; D gene unclear. CDR3 length: 15 residues. The germline V and J ends were trimmed by 3 bases and 1 base, with 12 bases remaining between them. Germline CDR1 MGHRA, CDR2 YSYEKL. CDR3 nucleotide sequence: TGCGCCAGCAGCCAGAAAATAGACCAGAACACTGAAGCTTTCTTT. Its translation: CASSQKIDQNTEAFF.

The sample holds a few counts of this clonotype. The rearrangement links TRBV7-3 to TRBJ2-5; 11 bases are a match to TRBD1. Germline V gene lookup returns CDR1 SGHTA and CDR2 FQGTGA. This CDR3 region has 15 residues. Losses at the gene ends were 4 bases for V and 2 bases for J; bases not matched to a gene: 3. The CDR3 here is CASSSGQGAQETQYF. CDR3 nucleotides: TGTGCCAGCAGCTCCGGACAGGGGGCACAAGAGACCCAGTACTTC.

This clonotype occurred a few times. The V gene is TRBV5-1, the J gene TRBJ2-1; 7 bases match TRBD2. Germline CDR1 is SGHRS and CDR2 is YFSETQ. The CDR3 totals 16 residues. After removal of 3 bases from V and 8 bases from J, the junction contained 14 bases not matched to a gene. The CDR3: CASSSGGGFLSDEQFF. Written as DNA, the CDR3 is TGCGCCAGCAGCTCGGGCGGGGGATTTCTCAGCGATGAGCAGTTCTTC.

This chain connects TRBV5-1 to TRBJ1-1; no definite D call. Trimming took 0 bases from V and 11 from J, leaving 14 bases between them. CDR3 length: 13 amino acids. Germline assignment: CDR1 SGHRS and CDR2 YFSETQ. Here the CDR3 DNA reads TGCGCCAGCAGCTTGGCCCCAGACGTAAACGCTTTCTTT. Its protein product is CASSLAPDVNAFF.

This rearrangement joins TRBV9 to TRBJ1-6; D unresolved. V shed 3 bases and J shed 7 bases, with 11 bases lying between them. This CDR3 comprises 14 residues. The germline gives CDR1 SGDLS, CDR2 YYNGEE. The CDR3 spells CASSDSLLNSPLHF. CDR3 nucleotide sequence: TGTGCCAGCAGCGACTCACTACTCAATTCACCCCTCCACTTT.

This clonotype has a handful of counts. The chain uses TRBV4-1 and TRBJ1-1; D is possibly TRBD1 (5 bases). Trimming left V 6 bases short and J 1 base short, with 21 bases between. There are 17 residues in the CDR3. The germline V gene encodes CDR1 MGHRA and CDR2 YSYEKL. CDR3 in amino acids: CASRKGPGQPANTEAFF. The CDR3 DNA reads TGCGCCAGCAGGAAGGGCCCGGGGCAGCCAGCGAACACTGAAGCTTTCTTT.

The gene calls are TRBV5-5 and TRBJ1-1; no firm D call. CDR3 length: 13 residues. The V gene's germline CDR1 is SGHKS and CDR2 YYEKEE (reference sequence). The V gene lost 4 bases and the J gene lost 2 bases, with 9 bases spanning the gap. Here the CDR3 DNA reads TGTGCCAGCAGCCCGACAATAAACACTGAAGCTTTCTTT. Translation: CASSPTINTEAFF.

This clonotype turned up a few times. The genes are TRBV29-1 and TRBJ1-3; the match to TRBD1 covers 10 bases. The CDR3 is 14 amino acids. Germline V gene data show CDR1 as SQVTM and CDR2 as ANQGSEA. V trimming: 4 bases; J trimming: 4 bases; junction bases outside the gene matches: 4. Here the CDR3 reads CSVAGTGDGNTIYF. In DNA, the CDR3 is TGCAGCGTTGCGGGGACAGGGGACGGAAACACCATATATTTT.

This rearrangement joins TRBV5-1 to TRBJ2-3; 7 bases line up with TRBD1. The J segment lost 10 bases and the V segment lost 3 bases, leaving 17 bases of the junction unmatched. The CDR3 has 16 residues. The germline gives CDR1 SGHRS, CDR2 YFSETQ. CDR3 nucleotides: TGCGCCAGCAGCTCGTCCGGGACAGTGGGAGAGTCGGCGCAGTATTTT. Amino acids: CASSSSGTVGESAQYF. Complete variable domain (other parts from reference TRBV5-1 and TRBJ2-3): KAGVTQTPRYLIKTRGQQVTLSCSPISGHRSVSWYQQTPGQGLQFLFEYFSETQRNKGNFPGRFSGRQFSNSRSEMNVSTLELGDSALYLCASSSSGTVGESAQYFGPGTRLTVL.

This clonotype has only a few counts. J is TRBJ2-3 and V is TRBV5-1, with D possibly TRBD2 on 5 matching bases. Trimming shortened V by 1 base and J by 2 bases, and 20 bases separated the two germline ends. The CDR3 totals 18 residues. Germline V gene data show CDR1 as SGHRS and CDR2 as YFSETQ. CDR3 protein: CASSLFGSRVGNTDTQYF. The CDR3 region has the DNA TGCGCCAGCAGCTTGTTCGGGTCGAGGGTTGGGAACACAGATACGCAGTATTTT.

This clonotype was seen ten or more times. V usage is TRBV5-6 and J usage is TRBJ2-7; 11 nucleotides align to TRBD1. V dropped 4 bases and J dropped 7; count of bases not matched to a gene: 7. CDR1 SGHDT and CDR2 YYEEEE come from the germline V gene. This CDR3 comprises 14 residues. The CDR3 bases are TGTGCCAGCAGCCTAGGACAGGGGGCTCGAGAGCAGTACTTC. Protein sequence: CASSLGQGAREQYF.

This clonotype was detected a few times. This chain connects TRBV6-1 to TRBJ2-7; possible D gene TRBD2, 7 bases. Deletions cut 8 bases from V and 0 bases from J, with 17 bases between. Looked up from germline, CDR1 is MNHNS and CDR2 is SASEGT. This CDR3 spans 15 amino acids. The CDR3 DNA sequence: TGTGCCAGCCGTGGGGGGGGCTCCGTCTCCTACGAGCAGTACTTC. Protein sequence: CASRGGGSVSYEQYF.